The clone carrying this T cell receptor (beta chain) was counted only a few times. Its specificity is unknown. The data are from a study of OX40 agonist ivuxolimab in advanced cancers. Study background: The patients received ivuxolimab by intravenous route every 2 weeks at 0.01 to 10 mg/kg. Eligibility admitted prior anti-PD-1, anti-PD-L1 or anti-CTLA-4 therapy; about 40% had some.

Profiled with immunoSEQ multiplex PCR; TCRdb holds only in-frame clones, not every one. The table includes more than 80,000 clones, approximately 84% detected once. The CDR3 sequence is 12 residues long. V was clipped by 4 bases and J by 3 bases, with 9 bases between them. The germline gives CDR1 SQVTM, CDR2 ANQGSEA. Notes on the study in general: CD4+ and CD8+ blood T cells expanded clonally by week 6 at 0.1 to 3.0 mg/kg. Among some nonresponders, normalized T-cell clonal expansion was also low.

The clonotype comes from an adult with an advanced solid tumor such as melanoma, head and neck, liver or kidney cancer. The source material was CD4+ or CD8+ T cells sorted from blood, sampled in a trial of the OX40 agonist ivuxolimab. The rearrangement joins TRBV29-1 to TRBJ1-1; the D is unclear. CDR3 bases: TGCAGCGTTGCCGGCAGAGACACTGAAGCTTTCTTT. Protein sequence: CSVAGRDTEAFF.